The entry that follows covers one T cell receptor beta chain sequence. Antigen unknown. Germline V gene lookup returns CDR1 MGHDK and CDR2 SYGVNS. This CDR3 is built from 13 residues. Trimming cost V 3 bases and J 4 bases, with 10 bases left between them. The entry originates in a study of OX40 agonist ivuxolimab in advanced cancers. Study-level information: Partial responses were observed in three patients, of whom one had hepatocellular carcinoma and two had cutaneous melanoma. Broader study findings: Low normalized T-cell clonal expansion was additionally recorded for some nonresponders.

If patients had autoimmune disease history or systemic immunosuppression, they were excluded. Data came from immunoSEQ multiplex PCR; TCRdb stores just in-frame clones and leaves some out. The sample lists 130,000 or so clones, less than 95% occurring once. The TCR sequence derives from an adult with an advanced solid tumor such as melanoma, head and neck, liver or kidney cancer. Sequences were derived from CD4+ or CD8+ T cells sorted from blood, sampled in a trial of the OX40 agonist ivuxolimab. The rearrangement joins TRBV25-1 to TRBJ2-7; D is unresolved. CDR3 sequence reads: CASSDDSLYEQYF. In DNA, the CDR3 is TGTGCCAGCAGTGACGACTCTCTTTACGAGCAGTACTTC.